This TCR beta chain comes out of a study of blood T cells in healthy people across ages. PCR was performed a second time for about 7 to 12 cycles using a sample-barcoded 5' primer and a J-beta primer mix. Each sample yielded at least 3 million CDR3-containing paired-end reads. TCRdb re-derived calls from the 5' RACE reads in MiXCR, one entry per CDR3 protein. Among nearly 800,000 distinct CDR3 sequences, 20% to 25% were seen once, and the ten largest hold roughly 3.8%. CDR3 length: 14 residues. Between the trimmed V and J ends, which lost 7 bases and 7 bases, there was a span of 14 bases. Looked up from germline, CDR1 is LNHDA and CDR2 is SQIVND (reference sequence). The same sample was also used in a study of T cells of mothers and their children. That report notes: Biologically related mothers and children overlapped slightly more than unrelated pairs, a non-significant difference.

The V and J genes are TRBV19 and TRBJ1-6; a weak D match, TRBD1 (5 bases). Sequenced input: blood. The source is a boy aged 5 to 17 in good health. The CDR3: CASTTLGTNSPLHF. The CDR3, as DNA: TGTGCCAGTACCACATTGGGGACCAATTCACCCCTCCACTTT.